This TCR beta chain was found in a study of response to subunit inactivated influenza vaccine (dated by TCRdb to the late 2010s). Some background on the complete study: Deep quantitative profiling of the T cell receptor repertoire was used in the study to follow responses to a trivalent subunit inactivated influenza vaccine.

Trimming accounts for 2 bases at V and 0 bases at J, while the number of junction bases matched to no gene is 7. The CDR3 measures 17 amino acids from cysteine to phenylalanine. The retained sequence is limited to the CDR3, 51 bases, with the frame set at the first base. CDR1 and CDR2 (MNHEY, SVGEGT) derive from the germline V gene. The method was RT-PCR. The sequencer listed for this sample is Illumina HiSeq 2500. Using fastp at Q25 and MiXCR, TCRdb reprocessed the public reads and kept productive beta chains. All rows with the same CDR3 protein become a single entry with the most common DNA and genes. This sample holds 500,000 to 600,000 distinct CDR3 sequences; 6.5% to 8% were observed only once. The ten most abundant clones make up 10% to 15% of the sample. This clonotype was counted only a few times. Its antigen is currently not known. Base-call qualities are not available, and no considerably larger clone is one nucleotide away.

The investigation overall reported the following: According to the authors, only a limited number of new T cells may be recruited by each seasonal influenza vaccination.

The sequence derives from a man aged 50-75 years who received an inactivated influenza vaccine. Donor details come from another sample of the same person, matched by shared clones. The input for sequencing was PBMCs from blood, taken roughly 24 months after vaccination. The sequence is built from TRBV6-2 or TRBV6-3 and TRBJ2-7; TRBD2 matches 10 bases in the middle. This receptor has the CDR3 CASSYPAGGRSSYEQYF. The nucleotide sequence reads as follows: TGTGCCAGCAGTTACCCAGCGGGGGGGCGGAGCTCCTACGAGCAGTACTTC.